The 13 T cell receptor beta chains given below trace back to one sample, sequenced in a study of T cells after yellow fever vaccination. TCRdb re-analysed the 5' RACE reads in MiXCR, keeping a single row per CDR3 protein. The sample yields about 430,000 distinct CDR3 sequences, about 17% seen once. Sequenced material: PBMCs, taken before the yellow fever booster vaccination. These receptors came from a man aged 18 to 30 who received the YFV17D yellow fever vaccine.

The chain joins TRBV4-2 to TRBJ2-7; D is tentatively TRBD1 or TRBD2 (5 bases each). The CDR3 spans 17 residues. Germline V CDR1 and CDR2: LGHNA, YNFKEQ. The V end was cut by 0 bases, the J end by 1 base, with 16 bases between. DNA of the CDR3: TGTGCCAGCAGCCAAGATCGGGGCCACAGGACATCCTACGAGCAGTACTTC. It translates to CASSQDRGHRTSYEQYF.

This chain uses TRBV12-3 or TRBV12-4 with TRBJ2-7; D uncertain. V was shortened by 5 bases and J by 2 bases, with 10 bases between the two germline ends. The CDR3 is 13 residues long. CDR3 region: CASSKSMPYEQYF. CDR3 sequence (DNA): TGTGCCAGCAGTAAATCAATGCCCTACGAGCAGTACTTC.

The chain carries TRBV7-2 and TRBJ2-5; 10 nucleotides agree with TRBD1. In germline, CDR1 is SGHTA, CDR2 FQGNSA. The V gene end was trimmed by 3 bases and the J gene end by 3 bases; junction bases not matched to a gene: 4. This CDR3 spans 15 amino acids. CDR3 sequence: CASSFMGTGEETQYF. The DNA of the CDR3 is TGTGCCAGCAGCTTTATGGGGACAGGGGAAGAGACCCAGTACTTC.

As regards this clonotype: Germline is not matched at one junction end, which may reflect a read error. V usage is TRBV18 and J usage is TRBJ1-1, with D unresolved. CDR3 length: 14 residues. Germline-derived CDR1 and CDR2 are KGHSH and LQKENI. The chain's CDR3 is CAGSALMDATEAFF. CDR3 DNA: TGTGCCGGCTCAGCGCTGATGGATGCCACTGAAGCTTTCTTT. Filled out from reference TRBV18 and TRBJ1-1, the complete variable domain reads NAGVMQNPRHLVRRRGQEARLRCSPMKGHSHVYWYRQLPEEGLKFMVYLQKENIIDESGMPKERFSAEFPKEGPSILRIQQVVRGDSAAYFCAGSALMDATEAFFGQGTRLTVV.

This clonotype was observed a few times. The rearrangement links TRBV5-1 to TRBJ2-2, with D perhaps TRBD1 or TRBD2 (5 bases each). This CDR3 is built from 14 residues. V shed 4 bases and J shed 8 bases, with 15 bases lying between them. In germline, CDR1 is SGHRS, CDR2 YFSETQ. The CDR3 protein is CASSLGRETGELFF. The CDR3 DNA is TGCGCCAGCAGCCTCGGCAGGGAGACGGGGGAGCTGTTTTTT.

This clonotype has at least ten counts. V is TRBV7-2 and J is TRBJ2-2, with 7 bases matching TRBD2. Germline loops: CDR1 SGHTA, CDR2 FQGNSA. This CDR3 spans 16 amino acids. Germline trimming cut 6 bases from V and 1 base from J; bases unmatched to any gene: 8. This CDR3 reads CASRPRGGGNTGELFF. CDR3 coding DNA: TGTGCCAGCAGGCCAAGGGGCGGGGGGAACACCGGGGAGCTGTTTTTT.

The chain joins TRBV20-1 to TRBJ2-3; 9 bases are shared with TRBD2. J gave up 2 bases and V 1 base, and 1 base lay outside the gene matches. The CDR3 runs to 14 residues. Germline values: CDR1 DFQATT, CDR2 SNEGSKA (reference sequence). Here the CDR3 reads CSARASGVTDTQYF. CDR3 bases: TGCAGTGCTAGAGCTAGCGGGGTCACAGATACGCAGTATTTT.

This clonotype showed up many times. The chain employs TRBV18 and TRBJ1-1; perhaps TRBD1 as D (5 bases). The CDR3 totals 16 residues. CDR1 and CDR2 from the germline V gene are KGHSH and LQKENI. V lost 3 bases and J 1 base, leaving 15 bases between the germline ends. CDR3 amino acids: CASSPIFRASNTEAFF. The CDR3 DNA reads TGTGCCAGCTCACCCATATTCAGGGCGTCGAACACTGAAGCTTTCTTT. Full variable domain (rest looked up from reference TRBV18 and TRBJ1-1): NAGVMQNPRHLVRRRGQEARLRCSPMKGHSHVYWYRQLPEEGLKFMVYLQKENIIDESGMPKERFSAEFPKEGPSILRIQQVVRGDSAAYFCASSPIFRASNTEAFFGQGTRLTVV.

A few counts support this clonotype. Here the CDR3 reads CASSLDTLTGELFF. CDR3 DNA: TGTGCCAGCAGTCTGGACACTCTCACCGGGGAGCTGTTTTTT. The rearrangement links TRBV12-3 or TRBV12-4 to TRBJ2-2; possible D gene TRBD1, 5 bases. Between the trimmed V and J ends, which lost 5 bases and 4 bases, there was a span of 11 bases. The length of the CDR3 is 14 residues.

This clonotype has a handful of counts. The rearrangement uses TRBV7-2 and TRBJ1-5; maybe TRBD1 (5 bases). This CDR3 spans 15 amino acids. CDR1 and CDR2 from the germline V gene are SGHTA and FQGNSA. V lost 6 bases, J lost 7 bases, and 19 bases lay in between. The CDR3 DNA sequence: TGTGCCAGCAGTTTCGCCCGGGGCGAGCGACAGCCCCAGCATTTT. It codes for CASSFARGERQPQHF.

This clonotype was detected a few times. This sequence joins TRBV6-4 and TRBJ2-3; tentatively, D is TRBD2 (5 bases). The CDR3 has 13 amino acids. Germline V CDR1 and CDR2: MRHNA, SNTAGT. V lost 2 bases to trimming and J lost 3 bases, with 6 bases between them. The CDR3 DNA reads TGTGCCAGCAGTGACGGGAGTACAGATACGCAGTATTTT. This gives the protein CASSDGSTDTQYF.

This clonotype appeared a few times. This rearrangement joins TRBV7-9 to TRBJ2-7, with 7 bases aligning to TRBD2. CDR1 and CDR2 (germline): SEHNR, FQNEAQ (reference sequence). J gave up 13 bases and V 1 base, and 10 bases lay outside the gene matches. The CDR3 has 13 amino acids. CDR3 sequence: CASSLDRLAVVYF. The CDR3 DNA is TGTGCCAGCAGCTTAGATCGCCTAGCGGTGGTCTACTTC.

In its sample, this clonotype was seen a few times. The V and J genes are TRBV2 and TRBJ2-1; TRBD2 agrees at 8 bases. CDR1 SNHLY and CDR2 FYNNEI come from the germline V gene. The CDR3 spans 15 residues. Unmatched junction bases numbered 9, after V lost 7 bases and J lost 4 bases. The CDR3 bases are TGTGCCAGCACCTCGAGCGGGAGACTTTACAATGAGCAGTTCTTC. Its translation is CASTSSGRLYNEQFF.